The 20 T cell receptor beta chains in this list originate from one sample, sequenced in a study of T cell responses to AZD1222 COVID-19 vaccine. Using immunoSEQ multiplex PCR, the repertoire was profiled, and TCRdb retains in-frame clones only, with some absent. The repertoire includes more than 150,000 clones, around 92% of them detected once, and 10% sits in the top ten. The sequencing here drew on peripheral blood, taken on day 0 of AZD1222 vaccination. The receptors were gathered from an adult in good health.

V gene TRBV5-5 combines with J gene TRBJ1-5; no clear D gene. Germline assignment: CDR1 SGHKS and CDR2 YYEKEE (reference sequence). Trimming shortened V by 0 bases and J by 2 bases, and 12 bases separated the two germline ends. The length of the CDR3 is 16 residues. The CDR3: CASSLVGNTGNQPQHF. The CDR3 coding sequence is TGTGCCAGCAGCTTGGTAGGAAATACCGGCAATCAGCCCCAGCATTTT.

The chain links TRBV5-5 to TRBJ1-4; unclear D gene. The V end lost 2 bases, the J end lost 8 bases, and 16 bases lay between the germline ends. This CDR3 has 15 residues. Looked up from germline, CDR1 is SGHKS and CDR2 is YYEKEE (reference sequence). The CDR3 sequence is CASSLAGFSGEKLFF. The CDR3 DNA reads as TGTGCCAGCAGCTTAGCAGGCTTTAGCGGCGAAAAACTGTTTTTT.

This chain links TRBV6-2 or TRBV6-3 with TRBJ1-2; D remains unclear. The CDR3 runs to 14 residues. Germline CDR1 reads MNHEY; CDR2 reads SVGEGT. V dropped 2 bases and J dropped 2 bases, with 9 bases sitting between them. CDR3 nucleotides: TGTGCCAGCAGTTACCCGGGAATAAACTATGGCTACACCTTC. Its translation is CASSYPGINYGYTF.

This sequence joins TRBV10-3 and TRBJ1-1; 10 nucleotides line up with TRBD1. With V trimmed by 11 bases and J by 3 bases, 6 bases remained unmatched. CDR1 ENHRY and CDR2 SYGVKD come from the germline V gene. The CDR3 runs 13 residues. The CDR3 sequence: CASDRGLDTEAFF. As DNA, the CDR3 is TGTGCCTCAGACAGGGGGCTCGACACTGAAGCTTTCTTT.

This rearrangement joins TRBV19 to TRBJ1-2; the D gene is possibly TRBD1 (5 bases). Germline V gene data show CDR1 as LNHDA and CDR2 as SQIVND (reference sequence). Trimming took off 3 bases at V and 8 bases at J, with 10 bases between the two ends. This CDR3 spans 12 amino acids. Here the CDR3 reads CASSIYRRGYTF. The CDR3 region has the DNA TGTGCCAGTAGTATCTACAGGAGAGGCTACACCTTC.

This chain connects TRBV7-9 to TRBJ1-4, with 8 nucleotides matching TRBD1. Per germline, CDR1 SEHNR and CDR2 FQNEAQ (reference sequence). V dropped 3 bases and J dropped 7; count of bases not matched to a gene: 7. The CDR3 is 15 residues long. The CDR3, as DNA: TGTGCCAGCAGCTTGGCCAGGGGGCCCGGTGAAAAACTGTTTTTT. Encoded protein: CASSLARGPGEKLFF.

The chain has TRBV6-2 or TRBV6-3 and TRBJ1-1, with 7 positions matching TRBD1. This CDR3 has 14 residues. V shed 5 bases, J shed 5 bases, and the junction held 8 bases outside the gene matches. The V gene's germline CDR1 is MNHEY and CDR2 SVGEGT. CDR3 nucleotide sequence: TGTGCCAGCAGTGTAAGACAGGGTGGAACTGAAGCTTTCTTT. This encodes CASSVRQGGTEAFF.

The V and J genes are TRBV7-2 and TRBJ1-2, with a possible D match to TRBD1 (5 bases). CDR1 and CDR2 (germline): SGHTA, FQGNSA. V lost 5 bases and J lost 8, with 18 bases in between. This CDR3 comprises 14 residues. CDR3: CASSPRTPGDGYTF. CDR3 DNA sequence: TGTGCCAGCAGCCCACGGACCCCGGGGGACGGCTACACCTTC.

This rearrangement joins TRBV19 to TRBJ2-7; a weak D match, TRBD2 (6 bases). Germline V gene sequence: CDR1 LNHDA, CDR2 SQIVND (reference sequence). Deletions cut 11 bases from V and 0 bases from J, with 14 bases between. This CDR3 comprises 13 residues. The CDR3 loop is CASEAGSSYEQYF. DNA for the CDR3: TGTGCCTCCGAGGCGGGATCCTCCTACGAGCAGTACTTC.

V usage is TRBV27 and J usage is TRBJ1-2, with 8 bases identical to TRBD1. The CDR3 is 14 residues long. Germline V gene lookup returns CDR1 MNHEY and CDR2 SMNVEV (reference sequence). J was trimmed by 8 bases and V by 5 bases; bases with no gene match: 10. This CDR3 reads CASSPGRGLGGYTF. The CDR3 DNA follows: TGTGCCAGCAGTCCAGGCAGGGGGCTGGGGGGCTACACCTTC.

The V and J genes are TRBV2 and TRBJ1-2; D is unclear. The CDR3 length is 12 residues. Between the trimmed V and J ends, which lost 3 bases and 7 bases, there was a span of 9 bases. CDR1 and CDR2 from the germline V gene are SNHLY and FYNNEI. CDR3 bases: TGTGCCAGCAGTGACGACAATTCTGGCTACACCTTC. This codes for CASSDDNSGYTF.

This chain connects TRBV6-5 to TRBJ2-1; 7 bases align to TRBD1. V trimming: 10 bases; J trimming: 8 bases; junction bases outside the gene matches: 8. This CDR3 contains 12 residues. Per germline, CDR1 MNHEY and CDR2 SVGAGI. CDR3 in DNA: TGTGCCACCCCGACAGGGCTCGATGAGCAGTTCTTC. Its protein product is CATPTGLDEQFF.

V and J are TRBV5-1 and TRBJ1-6, with D perhaps TRBD1 (6 bases). V lost 1 base and J 8 bases, leaving 10 bases between the germline ends. The germline gives CDR1 SGHRS, CDR2 YFSETQ. This CDR3 contains 14 residues. The CDR3 DNA follows: TGCGCCAGCAGCTTGACAGGGATGGATTCACCCCTCCACTTT. Protein sequence: CASSLTGMDSPLHF.

This rearrangement joins TRBV4-3 to TRBJ1-2; D ambiguous. In germline, CDR1 is LGHNA, CDR2 YSLEER. Trimming stripped 0 bases from V and 4 bases from J, with 12 bases between. There are 15 residues in the CDR3. This CDR3 is CASSQDFRGTYGYTF. The CDR3 DNA reads as TGCGCCAGCAGCCAAGATTTTAGAGGTACCTATGGCTACACCTTC.

The rearrangement joins TRBV28 to TRBJ2-5, with D maybe TRBD2 (6 bases). Per germline, CDR1 MDHEN and CDR2 SYDVKM. The CDR3 is 15 residues long. Trimming left V 7 bases short and J 5 bases short, with 20 bases between. The CDR3: CASTLTRGGAETQYF. For the CDR3, the DNA is TGTGCCAGCACCCTTACACGGGGCGGGGCGGAGACCCAGTACTTC. The full variable domain, rest sourced from reference TRBV28 and TRBJ2-5, is DVKVTQSSRYLVKRTGEKVFLECVQDMDHENMFWYRQDPGLGLRLIYFSYDVKMKEKGDIPEGYSVSREKKERFSLILESASTNQTSMYLCASTLTRGGAETQYFGPGTRLLVL.

The V call is TRBV5-4, the J call TRBJ2-1; 14 bases fit TRBD2. Germline V gene lookup returns CDR1 SGHNT and CDR2 YYREEE (reference sequence). This CDR3 is 16 amino acids long. V gave up 0 bases and J gave up 9 bases; unmatched junction bases: 5. The CDR3 coding sequence is TGTGCCAGCAGCTTGGCCGGGACTAGCGGGAGAAGTGAGCAGTTCTTC. It encodes CASSLAGTSGRSEQFF.

The CDR3 DNA follows: TGTGCCACCCGGTCAGACGTAGGGGGCAATCAGCCCCAGCATTTT. Protein product: CATRSDVGGNQPQHF. The V gene is TRBV10-3, the J gene TRBJ1-5, with a weak D call TRBD1 (5 bases). This CDR3 has 15 residues. The V gene's germline CDR1 is ENHRY and CDR2 SYGVKD. The ends were cut back, 10 bases at V and 2 bases at J, with 18 bases in the middle.

The chain employs TRBV10-1 and TRBJ1-1; D may be TRBD1 (5 bases). Trimming stripped 4 bases from V and 1 base from J, with 10 bases between. The CDR3 length is 14 residues. Looked up from germline, CDR1 is WNHNN and CDR2 is SYGVQD (reference sequence). The CDR3: CASSGTPWNTEAFF. CDR3 DNA: TGCGCCAGCAGTGGGACACCCTGGAACACTGAAGCTTTCTTT.

The chain has TRBV14 and TRBJ2-5, with D perhaps TRBD2 (6 bases). The CDR3 runs to 14 residues. V shed 1 base and J shed 7 bases, with 13 bases lying between them. The V gene's germline CDR1 is SGHDN and CDR2 FVKESK. The CDR3 region is CASSQGRRGGTQYF. DNA of the CDR3: TGTGCCAGCAGCCAAGGCCGGCGGGGAGGGACCCAGTACTTC.

The chain couples TRBV7-6 to TRBJ2-1, with no clear D. The CDR3 has 16 residues. Germline CDR1 is SGHVS and CDR2 is FNYEAQ. Between the trimmed V and J ends, which lost 5 bases and 8 bases, there was a span of 22 bases. CDR3 sequence (DNA): TGTGCCAGCAGCCCCTCTGCCCCATCACTCGCCGATGAGCAGTTCTTC. Amino acid sequence: CASSPSAPSLADEQFF. Supplemented by reference TRBV7-6 and TRBJ2-1, the full variable domain reads GAGVSQSPRYKVTKRGQDVALRCDPISGHVSLYWYRQALGQGPEFLTYFNYEAQQDKSGLPNDRFSAERPEGSISTLTIQRTEQRDSAMYRCASSPSAPSLADEQFFGPGTRLTVL.